This TCR beta chain was sequenced in a study of HIV-infected patients and healthy controls. No cell fractionation was done, so the repertoire covers all unsorted peripheral blood T cells. This CDR3 region has 16 residues. V dropped 3 bases and J dropped 4; count of bases not matched to a gene: 10. The V gene's germline CDR1 is DFQATT and CDR2 SNEGSKA (reference sequence). This clonotype rates as medium-sized (0.01 to 0.1%). Its antigen is as yet unknown. cDNA was made from approximately 500 ng RNA using alpha and beta constant primers. Each of the alpha and beta chains got its own library through chain-specific third strand synthesis with indices. TCRdb reanalysed the 5' RACE reads using MiXCR and keeps one entry per CDR3 protein. The table has 7,500 to 9,500 distinct CDR3 sequences, 8% seen once; the top ten hold almost 35%. Findings and limits, study-wide: Compared with healthy controls, HIV-infected patients showed less CDR3 sharing between individuals. MAIT alpha-chain CDR3s were frequent in healthy controls, depleted in HIV+. Eight alpha and eight beta V genes differed significantly in mean usage between HIV-infected patients and controls.

The sequences come from blood, collected before antiretroviral therapy. This chain joins TRBV20-1 and TRBJ2-5, with TRBD2 identical over 11 bases. This TCR was sampled from an adult with HIV infection. The donor label of this sample is uncertain. The CDR3 region has the DNA TGCAGTGCTAGGGGGACTAGCGGTCCGGTGCCAGAGACCCAGTACTTC. Translating gives CSARGTSGPVPETQYF.